The clone carrying this T cell receptor beta chain was seen at least ten times. The data are from a study of low-dose radiotherapy and immunotherapy resistance in tumors. Germline V gene sequence: CDR1 SGHVS, CDR2 FQNEAQ. The germline V and J ends were trimmed by 5 bases and 13 bases, with 26 bases remaining between them. The CDR3 contains 15 residues. TRAV- and TRBV-specific primers were used for first-strand cDNA, which covered alpha and beta chains. TCR amplification involved approximately 20 PCR cycles with a constant-region primer and V-primer adapter. TCRdb used MiXCR to reprocess the reads, holding one entry per CDR3 protein. Of tens of thousands of distinct CDR3 sequences in the sample, roughly 19% were seen once. Specified time point: before trial treatment. Nivolumab, ipilimumab, aspirin, low-dose cyclophosphamide and low-dose radiotherapy were given to donors.

The starting material was PBMCs, obtained before treatment. The chain joins TRBV7-8 to TRBJ1-1; TRBD1 might be the D (5 bases). This TCR derives from a male donor with prostate cancer. CDR3 nucleotides: TGTGCCAGCAGCCCGACGTCTGGACCTACAATAAGGGGTTTCTTT. Translated: CASSPTSGPTIRGFF.